These T cell receptor beta chains were read from a single sample in a study of cytomegalovirus exposure and HLA in healthy donors. Method: immunoSEQ multiplex PCR; TCRdb's copy keeps in-frame clones and lacks some. This sample has about 200,000 clones, with around 81% found just once. Sequencing used PBMCs. The receptors here all came from a man aged 30-40 years in good health and CMV-seronegative. The CDR3 runs from the conserved cysteine through the conserved F or W. The D gene is left open where the match is weak. Clone sizes are given selectively: once, few, many, or a class where the clone is expanded.

clone_size,j_call,d_call,v_call,cdr3_nt,cdr3_aa
NA,TRBJ1-1,NA,TRBV5-1,TGCGCCAGCAGCCAGAACACTGAAGCTTTCTTT,CASSQNTEAFF
NA,TRBJ1-2,TRBD1,TRBV28,TGTGCCAGCAGTTTACCCCGTTTGACAGGGCACTCTGGCTACACCTTC,CASSLPRLTGHSGYTF
NA,TRBJ2-1,TRBD2,TRBV10-3,TGTGCCATCAGTGATCGTGTGCTAGCGGGAGCTCTTGATGAGCAGTTCTTC,CAISDRVLAGALDEQFF
NA,TRBJ1-1,NA,TRBV6-5,TGTGCCAGCAGCCAACAGGGAAATGGAAACACTGAAGCTTTCTTT,CASSQQGNGNTEAFF
few,TRBJ2-3,NA,TRBV5-6,TGTGCCAGCAGCTTGGACAGGAAGGACACAGATACGCAGTATTTT,CASSLDRKDTDTQYF
NA,TRBJ1-1,NA,TRBV19,TGTGCCAGTAGTCAGGTCAGGGGAACTGAAGCTTTCTTT,CASSQVRGTEAFF
NA,TRBJ2-5,NA,TRBV16,TGTGCCAGCAGCCAATCTGAGTACCAAGAGACCCAGTACTTC,CASSQSEYQETQYF
few,TRBJ2-1,NA,TRBV21-1,TGTGCCAGCAGCATGGGACTAGCGGGAGAGGATGAGCAGTTCTTC,CASSMGLAGEDEQFF
few,TRBJ1-2,TRBD1,TRBV27,TGTGCCAGCAGTTTCCCCGGACAGGGGATTGATGGCTACACCTTC,CASSFPGQGIDGYTF
NA,TRBJ2-7,TRBD1,TRBV19,TGTGCCAGTAGTTCCCAACAGGGGAAGACCTACGAGCAGTACTTC,CASSSQQGKTYEQYF
NA,TRBJ2-1,TRBD2,TRBV5-1,TGCGCCAGCAGCCGTATAGCGGGAGTTGTTGGTGAGCAGTTCTTC,CASSRIAGVVGEQFF
NA,TRBJ2-1,NA,TRBV5-1,TGCGCCAGCAGCCAAACGGGAGACTCCTACAATGAGCAGTTCTTC,CASSQTGDSYNEQFF
NA,TRBJ2-7,TRBD1,TRBV5-4,TGTGCCAGCAGCTCGGGACAGGGTAACTACGAGCAGTACTTC,CASSSGQGNYEQYF
NA,TRBJ2-1,NA,TRBV6-5,TGTGCCAGCAGTTACTCGACGGGAAACAATGAGCAGTTCTTC,CASSYSTGNNEQFF
NA,TRBJ2-3,TRBD1,TRBV2,TGTGCCAGGGGAGAAGGACAGGGCGGCACAGATACGCAGTATTTT,CARGEGQGGTDTQYF
NA,TRBJ2-1,TRBD2,TRBV27,TGTGCCAGCAGCCCTAGGGGACTAGCGGGAAGTAATGAGCAGTTCTTC,CASSPRGLAGSNEQFF
NA,TRBJ1-1,TRBD1,TRBV25-1,TGTGCCAGCCGACAGGGGATGAACACTGAAGCTTTCTTT,CASRQGMNTEAFF
NA,TRBJ2-5,TRBD1,TRBV9,TGTGCCAGCAGCGCGTCCGGGACAGACCAAGAGACCCAGTACTTC,CASSASGTDQETQYF
NA,TRBJ2-2,TRBD1,TRBV6-5,TGTGCCAGCAGTTATCCCGGGACAGGGGACACCGGGGAGCTGTTTTTT,CASSYPGTGDTGELFF
NA,TRBJ2-7,TRBD2,TRBV6-1,TGTGCCAGCAGTGAAGGGACTAGCGGGACATACGAGCAGTACTTC,CASSEGTSGTYEQYF
few,TRBJ2-2,TRBD2,TRBV25-1,TGTGCCAGCACTACTAGCGTGAGGAACACCGGGGAGCTGTTTTTT,CASTTSVRNTGELFF
NA,TRBJ2-3,NA,TRBV5-4,TGTGCCAGCAGCTTGGGACTTTTGGAGGTGTCGGGCCCAGATACGCAGTATTTT,CASSLGLLEVSGPDTQYF
NA,TRBJ2-1,TRBD2,TRBV11-2,TGTGCCAGCAGCTTAGATGGGGCGGGAGGGCTTGAGCAGTTCTTC,CASSLDGAGGLEQFF
NA,TRBJ1-3,NA,TRBV5-4,TGTGCCAGCAGCTTGGATGCGTCTGGAAACACCATATATTTT,CASSLDASGNTIYF
few,TRBJ1-3,NA,TRBV5-4,TGTGCCAGCAGCCAAGGGGTGACAAGCTCTGGAAACACCATATATTTT,CASSQGVTSSGNTIYF
NA,TRBJ2-2,NA,TRBV6-1,TGTGCCAGCAGTGAAGGGCGGCCCGGCACCGGGGAGCTGTTTTTT,CASSEGRPGTGELFF
NA,TRBJ2-1,NA,TRBV9,TGTGCCAGCAGCGGACCGACTGGCCCAACCTACAATGAGCAGTTCTTC,CASSGPTGPTYNEQFF
NA,TRBJ2-7,NA,TRBV6-5,TGTGCCAGCAGTTACTCTACAGGGCCCTCCTACGAGCAGTACTTC,CASSYSTGPSYEQYF
NA,TRBJ2-7,TRBD2,TRBV10-3,TGTGCCATCAGTGGGGCTAGCGGGAGAATCGAGCAGTACTTC,CAISGASGRIEQYF
NA,TRBJ2-7,TRBD2,TRBV9,TGTGCCAGCAGCGTAGGCGGGAGTCTCTCCTACGAGCAGTACTTC,CASSVGGSLSYEQYF
NA,TRBJ2-5,TRBD1,TRBV30,TGTGCCTGGAGTGTAGGGGGCCTCCAAGAGACCCAGTACTTC,CAWSVGGLQETQYF